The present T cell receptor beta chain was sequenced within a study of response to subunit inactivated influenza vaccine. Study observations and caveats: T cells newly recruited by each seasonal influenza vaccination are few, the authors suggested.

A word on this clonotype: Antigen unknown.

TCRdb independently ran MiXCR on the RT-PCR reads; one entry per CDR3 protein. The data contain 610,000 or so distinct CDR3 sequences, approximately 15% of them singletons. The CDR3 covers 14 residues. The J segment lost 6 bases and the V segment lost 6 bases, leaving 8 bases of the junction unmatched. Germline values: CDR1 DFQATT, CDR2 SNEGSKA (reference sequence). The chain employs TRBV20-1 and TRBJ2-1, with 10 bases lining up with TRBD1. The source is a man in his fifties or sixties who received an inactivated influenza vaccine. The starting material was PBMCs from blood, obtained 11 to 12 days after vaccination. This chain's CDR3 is CSAPKGQGLNEQFF. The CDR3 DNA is TGCAGTGCCCCGAAGGGACAGGGGCTCAATGAGCAGTTCTTC.